A single sample gave rise to the 32 T cell receptor beta chains below, sequenced in a study of molecular identifiers for immune sequencing clone quantification. TCRdb reprocessed the PCR reads with MiXCR, giving one entry per CDR3 protein. The repertoire includes about 640,000 distinct CDR3 sequences, just under 20% of them detected once, and about 0.9% sits in the top ten. The sample consisted of naive CD8+ T cells from blood, with Jurkat cell RNA spiked in. Subset indicated: FACS-sorted CD8+CD4-CCR7+CD45RA+ naive T cells. The receptors were sampled from a human donor in good health. Some libraries in this study had Jurkat cell RNA spiked in.

This clonotype has at least ten counts. The chain employs TRBV30 and TRBJ1-2; D gene uncertain. Per germline, CDR1 GTSNPN and CDR2 SVGIG (reference sequence). The length of the CDR3 is 12 residues. V was clipped by 0 bases and J by 7 bases, with 9 bases between them. CDR3 protein: CAWSVVGIGYTF. Written as DNA, the CDR3 is TGTGCCTGGAGTGTAGTAGGGATTGGCTACACCTTC.

This clonotype occurred many times. The chain employs TRBV12-3 or TRBV12-4 and TRBJ2-5; 7 positions match TRBD1. The CDR3 is 18 residues long. Trimming at V came to 6 bases and at J to 1 base, leaving 17 bases not matched to a gene. The CDR3 sequence is CASSPDRAVWVGQETQYF. CDR3 sequence (DNA): TGTGCCAGCAGCCCTGACAGGGCGGTCTGGGTTGGCCAAGAGACCCAGTACTTC.

In its sample, this clonotype was seen many times. The J gene is TRBJ2-3, the V gene TRBV12-3 or TRBV12-4, with 7 bases fitting TRBD2. V lost 3 bases to trimming and J lost 1 base; unmatched junction nucleotides: 4. The CDR3 extends over 15 amino acids. The CDR3 region has the DNA TGTGCCAGCAGTTTTGCGGGAGCTGGCACAGATACGCAGTATTTT. It yields the protein CASSFAGAGTDTQYF.

This clonotype was recorded many times. The chain employs TRBV2 and TRBJ1-5; D ambiguous. The CDR3 spans 16 residues. Germline-derived CDR1 and CDR2 are SNHLY and FYNNEI. CDR3 sequence reads: CGVGSVSGYSNQPQHF. Here the CDR3 DNA reads TGTGGCGTGGGGTCCGTCAGCGGATATAGCAATCAGCCCCAGCATTTT. Full variable domain (rest looked up from reference TRBV2 and TRBJ1-5): EPEVTQTPSHQVTQMGQEVILRCVPISNHLYFYWYRQILGQKVEFLVSFYNNEISEKSEIFDDQFSVERPDGSNFTLKIRSTKLEDSAMYFCGVGSVSGYSNQPQHFGDGTRLSIL.

To note about this clonotype: An end of the junction differs from the germline gene, which may be a read error. The chain has TRBV6-1 and TRBJ2-7; 8 bases align to TRBD2. CDR3 size: 14 residues. From germline, CDR1 is MNHNS and CDR2 SASEGT. Written as DNA, the CDR3 is TGTGCCAGCAGTGAGGGGCTAGCGGGTTACGGGCAGTACTTC. Translating it yields CASSEGLAGYGQYF.

This clonotype has ten or more counts. The chain has TRBV5-1 and TRBJ2-7, with TRBD2 matching over 10 bases. The CDR3 is 17 amino acids. V trimming: 0 bases; J trimming: 1 base; junction bases outside the gene matches: 7. CDR1 and CDR2 (germline): SGHRS, YFSETQ. The CDR3 sequence is CASSLARASGSSYEQYF. CDR3 coding DNA: TGCGCCAGCAGCTTGGCGCGGGCTAGCGGGAGTTCCTACGAGCAGTACTTC.

This clonotype was observed many times. The chain is built from TRBV9 and TRBJ2-7; D may be TRBD1 (6 bases). Looked up from germline, CDR1 is SGDLS and CDR2 is YYNGEE. The CDR3 runs 14 residues. Trimming shortened V by 0 bases and J by 3 bases, and 10 bases separated the two germline ends. CDR3 region: CASSVATTGYEQYF. The CDR3 DNA follows: TGTGCCAGCAGCGTAGCTACGACAGGCTACGAGCAGTACTTC.

This clonotype came up a few times. The chain couples TRBV2 to TRBJ2-7, with 10 bases matching TRBD2. The CDR3 runs to 15 residues. The V and J ends lost 4 bases and 4 bases, in that order; junction bases with no gene match: 7. CDR1 and CDR2 from the germline V gene are SNHLY and FYNNEI. This CDR3 reads CASSVVASGSYEQYF. CDR3 DNA sequence: TGTGCCAGCAGTGTGGTGGCTAGCGGGAGTTACGAGCAGTACTTC.

This clonotype was detected ten times or more. The J gene is TRBJ1-3, the V gene TRBV20-1; D might be TRBD1 (6 bases). CDR1 is DFQATT, CDR2 SNEGSKA, per germline (reference sequence). The CDR3 is 17 amino acids. The V end lost 3 bases, the J end lost 0 bases, and 18 bases lay between the germline ends. CDR3 DNA sequence: TGCAGTGCTAGGTCCCTCTTGACAGGCGGCTCTGGAAACACCATATATTTT. Protein sequence: CSARSLLTGGSGNTIYF.

This sequence joins TRBV28 and TRBJ1-1; the D is unclear. V lost 1 base to trimming and J lost 5 bases, with 11 bases between them. Germline V gene data show CDR1 as MDHEN and CDR2 as SYDVKM. CDR3 length: 14 amino acids. In DNA form, the CDR3 reads TGTGCCAGCAGTTTATCTGGGTACGGAACTGAAGCTTTCTTT. It specifies CASSLSGYGTEAFF. Using reference TRBV28 and TRBJ1-1 for the parts outside the CDR3, the full variable domain is DVKVTQSSRYLVKRTGEKVFLECVQDMDHENMFWYRQDPGLGLRLIYFSYDVKMKEKGDIPEGYSVSREKKERFSLILESASTNQTSMYLCASSLSGYGTEAFFGQGTRLTVV.

In regard to this clonotype: A much larger clone lies a single base off, so this may be a read error. This chain's CDR3 is CASSEANVLAF. CDR3 bases: TGTGCCAGCAGCGAGGCCAACGTCCTGGCTTTC. V is TRBV5-6 and J is TRBJ2-6; the D is unclear. Germline V gives CDR1 SGHDT, CDR2 YYEEEE. This CDR3 contains 11 residues. Full variable domain (remainder filled in from reference TRBV5-6 and TRBJ2-6): DAGVTQSPTHLIKTRGQQVTLRCSPKSGHDTVSWYQQALGQGPQFIFQYYEEEERQRGNFPDRFSGHQFPNYSSELNVNALLLGDSALYLCASSEANVLAFGAGSRLTVL.

In its sample, this clonotype was seen many times. The chain is built from TRBV7-9 and TRBJ1-1, with D tentatively TRBD1 (5 bases). Trimming removed 5 bases from V and 2 bases from J, with 15 bases in between. CDR1 is SEHNR and CDR2 is FQNEAQ in the germline V gene (reference sequence). This CDR3 is built from 15 residues. For the CDR3, the DNA is TGTGCCAGCAGCCATCTGACAGACCCCAACACTGAAGCTTTCTTT. This codes for CASSHLTDPNTEAFF. The full variable domain, its missing parts supplied by reference TRBV7-9 and TRBJ1-1, is DTGVSQNPRHKITKRGQNVTFRCDPISEHNRLYWYRQTLGQGPEFLTYFQNEAQLEKSRLLSDRFSAERPKGSFSTLEIQRTEQGDSAMYLCASSHLTDPNTEAFFGQGTRLTVV.

This clonotype is a singleton in its sample. A read error may account for a junction end that differs from germline. V gene TRBV27 combines with J gene TRBJ2-2, with D tentatively TRBD2 (5 bases). The CDR3 consists of 18 residues. Germline CDR1 reads MNHEY; CDR2 reads SMNVEV (reference sequence). For the CDR3, the DNA is TGTGCCAGCAGTGCCCCTCGGAGCGACGGTCGGTCCACCGGGGAGTTGTTTTTT. Its translation: CASSAPRSDGRSTGELFF.

This clonotype was picked up many times. The junction departs from germline at one end; a sequencing error may be responsible. V usage is TRBV11-2 and J usage is TRBJ2-7, with D perhaps matching TRBD2 (6 bases). The CDR3 contains 14 residues. Germline V lookup: CDR1 SGHAT, CDR2 FQNNGV. CDR3 amino acids: CASSLAAGRYEQYF. Written as DNA, the CDR3 is TGTGCCAGCAGTTTAGCGGCAGGGAGGTACGAGCAGTACTTC.

This clonotype occurred many times. The chain has TRBV20-1 and TRBJ2-3, with unresolved D. Germline CDR1 and CDR2: DFQATT and SNEGSKA (reference sequence). The CDR3 has 13 amino acids. The V end was cut by 4 bases, the J end by 5 bases, with 13 bases between. In DNA form, the CDR3 reads TGCAGTGCTACCCTAGGCCTGGGAGATACGCAGTATTTT. Encoded protein: CSATLGLGDTQYF.

This clonotype was counted ten times or more. This sequence joins TRBV2 and TRBJ1-2, with D hard to call. Looked up from germline, CDR1 is SNHLY and CDR2 is FYNNEI. The V and J ends lost 5 bases and 9 bases respectively, with 7 bases between them. The CDR3 runs to 10 residues. The CDR3 DNA is TGTGCCAGCAGTTTAGACCGCTACACCTTC. Translated, it gives CASSLDRYTF.

This clonotype was seen a handful of times. The gene calls are TRBV4-3 and TRBJ2-5; D call uncertain. V lost 0 bases and J lost 4, with 12 bases in between. The V gene's germline CDR1 is LGHNA and CDR2 YSLEER. The CDR3 runs 15 residues. CDR3 nucleotides: TGCGCCAGCAGCCAAGATCTAAGAGGAAGAGAGACCCAGTACTTC. This gives the protein CASSQDLRGRETQYF.

This clonotype was detected many times. V and J are TRBV12-3 or TRBV12-4 and TRBJ2-3; possible D gene TRBD2, 5 bases. The germline V and J ends were trimmed by 2 bases and 1 base, with 7 bases remaining between them. This CDR3 is 14 amino acids long. In nucleotides, the CDR3 is TGTGCCAGCAGTTTAATTAGCGGCACAGATACGCAGTATTTT. Translated: CASSLISGTDTQYF.

This clonotype was seen repeatedly, ten times or more. The chain carries TRBV7-9 and TRBJ2-3; 8 bases match TRBD2. From germline, CDR1 is SEHNR and CDR2 FQNEAQ (reference sequence). The CDR3 has 15 residues. The ends lost 5 bases at V and 6 bases at J; junction bases unmatched: 10. The CDR3 DNA sequence: TGTGCCAGCAGCACCAGGACTAGCCCATGGGATACGCAGTATTTT. Translating gives CASSTRTSPWDTQYF.

This clonotype was observed once. This sequence may be a read error, since a much larger clone differs from it by one base. The genes are TRBV29-1 and TRBJ2-1; D gene unclear. CDR1 and CDR2 (germline): SQVTM, ANQGSEA. This CDR3 is 12 amino acids long. CDR3 protein: CGARTDYNEQFF. As DNA, the CDR3 is TGCGGCGCCCGGACCGACTACAATGAGCAGTTCTTC.

The chain recombines TRBV20-1 with TRBJ1-2; a possible D gene is TRBD1 (6 bases). This CDR3 contains 13 residues. Trimming cost V 5 bases and J 2 bases, with 12 bases left between them. The germline V gene has CDR1 DFQATT and CDR2 SNEGSKA (reference sequence). The DNA of the CDR3 is TGCAGTGCTCGGTCAGGACAGAACTATGGCTACACCTTC. It specifies CSARSGQNYGYTF.

This clonotype was detected a few times. V usage is TRBV4-1 and J usage is TRBJ2-3; D remains unclear. The V gene lost 7 bases and the J gene lost 6 bases, with 11 bases spanning the gap. From germline, CDR1 is MGHRA and CDR2 YSYEKL. The CDR3 runs 12 residues. The CDR3 region has the DNA TGCGCCAGCACTGATTTAGCCGATACGCAGTATTTT. Protein product: CASTDLADTQYF.

Worth noting for this clonotype: A read error is possible here, since a much larger clone lies one base away. The V and J genes are TRBV11-1 and TRBJ2-3, with D maybe TRBD1 (6 bases). Trimming pared 6 bases from V and 0 bases from J, leaving 10 bases between. Germline V gene sequence: CDR1 SGHAT, CDR2 FQDESV (reference sequence). The CDR3 is 14 amino acids. CDR3: CASRDSPSTDTQYF. The CDR3 nucleotides read TGTGCCAGCAGGGACAGCCCTAGCACAGATACGCAGTATTTT.

V usage is TRBV12-3 or TRBV12-4 and J usage is TRBJ2-2, with 10 bases matching TRBD1. Trimming removed 1 base from V and 5 bases from J; junction bases left unmatched: 7. The CDR3 loop spans 17 amino acids. The CDR3 region has the DNA TGTGCCAGCAGTTTAGACCCCCGGGACAGGGGTACCGGGGAGCTGTTTTTT. It specifies CASSLDPRDRGTGELFF.

A word on this clonotype: One base away lies a much larger clone, so this may be a sequencing read error. The gene calls are TRBV6-2 or TRBV6-3 and TRBJ2-1, with 11 bases lining up with TRBD2. V was clipped by 7 bases and J by 7 bases; unmatched bases: 6. There are 14 residues in the CDR3. Germline values: CDR1 MNHEY, CDR2 SVGEGT. CDR3 sequence reads: CASIPGLAVNEQFF. The CDR3 nucleotides are TGTGCCAGCATCCCGGGACTAGCGGTAAATGAGCAGTTCTTC.

Many counts were recorded for this clonotype. J is TRBJ2-3 and V is TRBV7-9; TRBD2 matches at 8 bases. CDR1 and CDR2 from the germline V gene are SEHNR and FQNEAQ (reference sequence). This CDR3 has 16 amino acids. With 5 bases clipped from V and 5 bases from J, the junction kept 12 bases outside the gene matches. The CDR3 loop is CASSHIQREFVDTQYF. CDR3 sequence (DNA): TGTGCCAGCAGCCACATCCAGCGGGAGTTTGTAGATACGCAGTATTTT.

This rearrangement joins TRBV11-2 to TRBJ2-7; 12 bases are a match to TRBD2. Germline loops: CDR1 SGHAT, CDR2 FQNNGV. The trim removed 2 bases at V and 5 bases at J, leaving 7 bases unmatched. The CDR3 contains 16 residues. As DNA, the CDR3 is TGTGCCAGCAGCTTATACCACGCTAGCGGGGGGGACGAGCAGTACTTC. Protein sequence: CASSLYHASGGDEQYF. Combining the CDR3 with reference TRBV11-2 and TRBJ2-7 gives the whole variable domain EAGVAQSPRYKIIEKRQSVAFWCNPISGHATLYWYQQILGQGPKLLIQFQNNGVVDDSQLPKDRFSAERLKGVDSTLKIQPAKLEDSAVYLCASSLYHASGGDEQYFGPGTRLTVT.

In its sample, this clonotype was seen a few times. At one end, the junction sequence differs from germline, possibly due to a read error. The gene calls are TRBV10-2 and TRBJ1-6; D perhaps matches TRBD1 (5 bases). The CDR3 is made up of 18 amino acids. Germline CDR1 is WSHSY and CDR2 is SAAADI. The CDR3 sequence is CASPRRNRRLTYDSPLHF. CDR3 bases: TGCGCCAGCCCACGTAGGAACAGGCGGCTTACCTATGATTCACCCCTCCACTTT.

This clonotype was recorded many times. The J gene is TRBJ1-1, the V gene TRBV20-1; 7 bases match TRBD1. The CDR3 length is 14 residues. Per the germline V gene, CDR1 is DFQATT and CDR2 is SNEGSKA (reference sequence). J was trimmed by 4 bases and V by 6 bases; bases with no gene match: 11. The CDR3 protein is CSAPGQSRGTEAFF. The CDR3 nucleotides are TGCAGTGCCCCGGGACAGAGCCGCGGCACTGAAGCTTTCTTT.

The chain is built from TRBV30 and TRBJ2-6, with TRBD2 identical over 7 bases. CDR3 size: 21 residues. Germline V gene data show CDR1 as GTSNPN and CDR2 as SVGIG (reference sequence). The junction had 19 bases not matched to a gene; V was cut back by 2 bases and J by 0 bases. CDR3 region: CAWSLLSIGRGFDSGANVLTF. CDR3 DNA: TGTGCCTGGAGTTTATTGTCAATAGGGCGGGGGTTTGACTCTGGGGCCAACGTCCTGACTTTC.

This clonotype showed up many times. J is TRBJ2-7 and V is TRBV4-2; D uncertain. The ends were cut back, 2 bases at V and 1 base at J, with 9 bases in the middle. This CDR3 comprises 14 residues. From germline, CDR1 is LGHNA and CDR2 YNFKEQ. In DNA form, the CDR3 reads TGTGCCAGCAGCCAACGGACGGATTCCTACGAGCAGTACTTC. It is translated as CASSQRTDSYEQYF.

Only a few counts were recorded for this clonotype. The V call is TRBV12-3 or TRBV12-4, the J call TRBJ2-5; 10 bases line up with TRBD2. Trimming cost V 3 bases and J 5 bases; bases outside gene matches: 6. The CDR3 contains 15 residues. The CDR3 DNA sequence: TGTGCCAGCAGTTTCCAGCGGGGGGGCCTGGAGACCCAGTACTTC. Translation gives CASSFQRGGLETQYF.